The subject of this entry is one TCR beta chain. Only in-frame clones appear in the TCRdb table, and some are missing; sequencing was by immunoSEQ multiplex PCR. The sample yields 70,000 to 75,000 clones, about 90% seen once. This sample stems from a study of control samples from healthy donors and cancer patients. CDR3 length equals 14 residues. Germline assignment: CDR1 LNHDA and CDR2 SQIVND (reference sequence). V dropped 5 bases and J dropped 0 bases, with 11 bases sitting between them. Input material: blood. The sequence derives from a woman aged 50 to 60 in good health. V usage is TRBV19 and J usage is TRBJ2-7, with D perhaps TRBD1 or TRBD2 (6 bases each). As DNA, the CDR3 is TGTGCCAGTAGTGGACAGACTAGCTCCTACGAGCAGTACTTC. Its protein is CASSGQTSSYEQYF.